The 13 T cell receptor beta chains listed next were all sequenced from one sample in a study of tumor-infiltrating lymphocytes in primary liver carcinoma. With 500 ng total RNA as template and a constant-region primer, TCR beta cDNA was made. A slightly modified ARM-PCR protocol with three nested multiplex PCR rounds produced these TCR beta libraries. The two initial PCR rounds, nine to eleven cycles each, used TRBV1-TRBV30 forward and C-beta reverse primers. TCRdb re-derived calls from the multiplex PCR reads in MiXCR, one entry per CDR3 protein. Altogether about 310,000 distinct CDR3 sequences are present, 50% to 70% being singletons, with the ten largest covering roughly 9%. Out of unsorted whole blood came the blood RNA, and germline DNA was extracted as well. Sequencing used peripheral blood. The receptors originated from a man in his forties or fifties with primary liver carcinoma and hepatitis B virus infection.

This clonotype is a singleton in its sample. This could be a read error, since a much larger clone is one nucleotide away. The chain couples TRBV4-1 to TRBJ2-3, with 11 bases fitting TRBD2. This CDR3 has 16 amino acids. The germline CDR1 and CDR2 sequences are MGHRA and YSYEKL. The CDR3 coding sequence is TGCGCCAGCGGCCATGGACAACTAGCGGGAGAAGGGTCGCAGTATTTT. Its translation: CASGHGQLAGEGSQYF.

The table lists this clonotype with a count of one. The conserved phenylalanine or tryptophan is not found at the CDR3 terminus, so this likely reflects a read error. Because the CDR3's place on the DNA is in doubt, the DNA is left out and the CDR3 is given as listed by TCRdb. The chain has TRBV21-1 and TRBJ2-7; TRBD1, as called in the table, went unchecked against the DNA. TRBV21-1 constitutes a pseudogene. The length of the CDR3 is 13 amino acids, counting both ends. CDR3 sequence reads: CASTMDTSYEQYI.

This clonotype is medium-sized (0.01 to 0.1%) by share. The chain recombines TRBV6-5 with TRBJ2-1; D ambiguous. The CDR3 is made up of 11 amino acids. CDR1 is MNHEY, CDR2 SVGAGI, per germline. V shed 4 bases and J shed 5 bases, with 3 bases lying between them. CDR3 residues: CASSWDNEQFF. The CDR3, as DNA: TGTGCCAGCAGTTGGGACAATGAGCAGTTCTTC.

Details on this clonotype: This may arise from a read error, as a much more abundant clone is one base away. V and J are TRBV6-2 or TRBV6-3 and TRBJ1-2; D not resolved. Trimming took off 5 bases at V and 2 bases at J, with 15 bases between the two ends. The CDR3 loop spans 15 amino acids. The V gene's germline CDR1 is MNHEY and CDR2 SVGEGT. The CDR3 is CASSEHGTKNYGYTF. The CDR3 DNA is TGTGCCAGCAGTGAACACGGAACCAAGAACTATGGCTACACCTTC.

V usage is TRBV11-1 and J usage is TRBJ1-2, with D tentatively TRBD1 (6 bases). The CDR3 runs to 15 residues. V lost 4 bases to trimming and J lost 6 bases, with 18 bases between them. Germline CDR1 reads SGHAT; CDR2 reads FQDESV (reference sequence). This CDR3 reads CASSCDRWMVDGYTF. CDR3 DNA sequence: TGTGCCAGCAGCTGCGACAGGTGGATGGTAGATGGCTACACCTTC.

This clonotype has just one count. The CDR3 carries no conserved terminal phenylalanine or tryptophan, so it likely arises from a read error. Because the CDR3's place on the DNA is in doubt, the DNA is left out and the CDR3 is given as listed by TCRdb. The rearrangement uses TRBV29-1 and TRBJ1-1; no check of the table's D call, TRBD1, against the DNA was made. Germline V CDR1 and CDR2: SQVTM, ANQGSEA. Ends included, the CDR3 has 15 residues. CDR3 protein: CNVEATGAWSTEACY.

Comments on this clonotype: A junction end diverges from the germline sequence, so it may reflect a read error. In nucleotides, the CDR3 is TGTGCCAACAGCTTAACCGGGACAGGTGTCTACAGTGAGCAATTCTTC. Amino acid sequence: CANSLTGTGVYSEQFF. The chain links TRBV11-2 to TRBJ2-1; 8 nucleotides line up with TRBD1. The CDR3 is 16 residues long. Germline loops: CDR1 SGHAT, CDR2 FQNNGV.

With respect to this clonotype: A read error may explain this, as a much larger clone is one base away. The rearrangement joins TRBV6-1 to TRBJ2-2; D may be TRBD1 or TRBD2 (5 bases each). This CDR3 spans 14 amino acids. Germline assignment: CDR1 MNHNS and CDR2 SASEGT. The CDR3 bases are TGTACCAGCAAGTCGGGGACGGTATCCGGGGAGCTGTTTTTT. Amino acids: CTSKSGTVSGELFF.

The chain employs TRBV29-1 and TRBJ2-5; 8 bases match TRBD2. CDR1 is SQVTM, CDR2 ANQGSEA, per germline. CDR3 length: 17 residues. The V gene end was trimmed by 4 bases and the J gene end by 1 base; junction bases not matched to a gene: 14. The CDR3 nucleotides read TGCAGCGTTGTACTAGCGGTAGGCCGCTTCAGCCAAGAGACCCAGTACTTC. It codes for CSVVLAVGRFSQETQYF.

This sequence joins TRBV5-6 and TRBJ2-5, with D perhaps TRBD1 (5 bases). Germline V lookup: CDR1 SGHDT, CDR2 YYEEEE. The CDR3 consists of 17 residues. Trimming took 0 bases from V and 0 from J, leaving 15 bases between them. Written as DNA, the CDR3 is TGTGCCAGCAGCTTGGCCGTGGACACCTGGTACCAAGAGACCCAGTACTTC. Encoded protein: CASSLAVDTWYQETQYF.

Worth noting for this clonotype: A read error may be the cause here, since a much bigger clone is one base away. The chain is built from TRBV4-1 and TRBJ2-1; D ambiguous. This CDR3 spans 15 amino acids. Germline assignment: CDR1 MGHRA and CDR2 YSYEKL. Trimming took off 3 bases at V and 4 bases at J, with 13 bases between the two ends. The CDR3: CASSQTTRKYNEQFF. The DNA for the CDR3 is TGCGCCAGCAGCCAGACGACCCGAAAATACAATGAGCAGTTCTTC.

With regard to this clonotype: This may be a read error, as it is one base from a much larger clone. As the CDR3 is not closed by the conserved phenylalanine or tryptophan, this likely results from a read error. V gene TRBV10-3 combines with J gene TRBJ2-3, with 7 bases aligning to TRBD2. Trimming removed 6 bases from V and 5 bases from J; junction bases left unmatched: 11. CDR1 and CDR2 (germline): ENHRY, SYGVKD. The CDR3 runs to 15 residues. The CDR3 is CAIRARDSGGDTQYS. CDR3 bases: TGTGCCATCAGGGCGAGGGACTCGGGGGGAGATACGCAGTATTCT.

Comment on this clonotype: Lacking the conserved final phenylalanine or tryptophan, this CDR3 likely reflects a read error. The chain has TRBV11-1 and TRBJ2-6; D possibly matches TRBD1 or TRBD2 (5 bases each). CDR3 length: 17 amino acids. CDR1 is SGHAT and CDR2 is FQDESV in the germline V gene (reference sequence). CDR3 amino acids: CVSSLSGRTTGANVLTL. In DNA form, the CDR3 reads TGTGTCAGCAGCCTGTCGGGGCGGACAACGGGGGCCAACGTCCTGACTCTC.